The 21 T cell receptor beta chains below were found in one sample sequenced in a study of blood T cell repertoires in COVID-19. Sequenced by immunoSEQ multiplex PCR; TCRdb stores in-frame clones only, minus some. The sample has almost 55,000 clones; over 70% are singletons. The sequenced sample consisted of peripheral blood. These receptors all stem from a human donor in a cohort sampled during active COVID-19.

The chain is built from TRBV2 and TRBJ1-3, with TRBD1 as a possible D gene (5 bases). Germline V gives CDR1 SNHLY, CDR2 FYNNEI. The CDR3 covers 14 residues. Between the trimmed V and J ends, which lost 6 bases and 1 base, there was a span of 10 bases. The CDR3 DNA is TGTGCCAGCAGGGGGGAGGTGTCTGGAAACACCATATATTTT. This codes for CASRGEVSGNTIYF.

The gene calls are TRBV3-1 (or the pseudogene TRBV3-2) and TRBJ1-5; the match to TRBD1 covers 9 bases. Germline-derived CDR1 and CDR2 are LGHDT and YNNKEL (reference sequence). V gave up 8 bases and J gave up 4 bases; unmatched junction bases: 6. The CDR3 loop spans 14 amino acids. The CDR3 DNA sequence: TGTGCCAGCGGACAGGGGATTGGAAATCAGCCCCAGCATTTT. The encoded protein is CASGQGIGNQPQHF.

The rearrangement links TRBV7-8 to TRBJ2-1; TRBD2 might be the D (6 bases). The CDR3 covers 17 residues. Germline V lookup: CDR1 SGHVS, CDR2 FQNEAQ. Trimming removed 3 bases at V and 3 bases at J, with 18 bases between. The CDR3 bases are TGTGCCAGCAGCTTGCGGACGAGGGAGGCCTTCTACAATGAGCAGTTCTTC. Translated, it gives CASSLRTREAFYNEQFF.

The chain recombines TRBV27 with TRBJ1-2, with 12 nucleotides matching TRBD1. The CDR3 is made up of 16 amino acids. The V and J ends lost 0 bases and 4 bases, in that order; junction bases with no gene match: 3. CDR1 is MNHEY, CDR2 SMNVEV, per germline (reference sequence). CDR3 loop: CASSLSMGQGAYGYTF. CDR3 DNA sequence: TGTGCCAGCAGTTTATCGATGGGACAGGGGGCCTATGGCTACACCTTC.

The V gene is TRBV2, the J gene TRBJ1-4; 9 bases line up with TRBD1. Per the germline V gene, CDR1 is SNHLY and CDR2 is FYNNEI. Trimming removed 5 bases from V and 7 bases from J; junction bases left unmatched: 5. There are 14 residues in the CDR3. CDR3 sequence (DNA): TGTGCCAGCAGTAAACAGGGGGCGGTTGAAAAACTGTTTTTT. Amino acids: CASSKQGAVEKLFF.

The V and J genes are TRBV2 and TRBJ1-2; tentative D call: TRBD1 (6 bases). This CDR3 is 14 amino acids long. The V gene lost 6 bases and the J gene lost 0 bases, with 11 bases spanning the gap. CDR1 is SNHLY, CDR2 FYNNEI, per germline. The CDR3 protein is CASRTDRTNYGYTF. The CDR3 DNA sequence: TGTGCCAGCAGGACGGACAGAACTAACTATGGCTACACCTTC.

This clone was detected a few times. The chain combines TRBV27 with TRBJ1-6; D not resolved. The length of the CDR3 is 14 residues. CDR1 and CDR2 from the germline V gene are MNHEY and SMNVEV (reference sequence). V was pared by 7 bases and J by 10 bases, with 17 bases between. This CDR3 is CASTTNRRASPLHF. CDR3 nucleotides: TGTGCCAGCACTACTAATAGGAGGGCCTCACCCCTCCACTTT.

The chain employs TRBV19 and TRBJ2-7, with D unresolved. CDR3 length: 13 amino acids. V was shortened by 4 bases and J by 6 bases, with 13 bases between the two germline ends. Germline lookup yields CDR1 LNHDA and CDR2 SQIVND (reference sequence). The CDR3 DNA reads as TGTGCCAGTAGTACCCTAGTCTCCCGCGAGCAGTACTTC. It is translated as CASSTLVSREQYF.

The V gene is TRBV5-1, the J gene TRBJ2-1; 7 bases agree with TRBD2. CDR3 length: 16 amino acids. Per the germline V gene, CDR1 is SGHRS and CDR2 is YFSETQ. The V gene end was trimmed by 0 bases and the J gene end by 0 bases; junction bases not matched to a gene: 3. The CDR3 DNA is TGCGCCAGCAGCTTGGAGCTAGCGGACTCCTACAATGAGCAGTTCTTC. Its translation: CASSLELADSYNEQFF.

The rearrangement uses TRBV30 and TRBJ2-2, with D possibly being TRBD2 (6 bases). This CDR3 is built from 12 residues. The ends were cut back, 3 bases at V and 5 bases at J, with 7 bases in the middle. CDR1 and CDR2 (germline): GTSNPN, SVGIG (reference sequence). CDR3 in DNA: TGTGCCTGGAGCGGAGGGACCGGGGAGCTGTTTTTT. The encoded protein is CAWSGGTGELFF.

The chain combines TRBV7-9 with TRBJ2-5; maybe TRBD1 (6 bases). CDR1 is SEHNR, CDR2 FQNEAQ, per germline (reference sequence). V gave up 5 bases and J gave up 5 bases, with 9 bases separating them. This CDR3 is 12 amino acids long. The CDR3 here is CASSPRGETQYF. Written as DNA, the CDR3 is TGTGCCAGCAGCCCGAGGGGGGAGACCCAGTACTTC. Variable domain in full (rest from reference TRBV7-9 and TRBJ2-5): DTGVSQNPRHKITKRGQNVTFRCDPISEHNRLYWYRQTLGQGPEFLTYFQNEAQLEKSRLLSDRFSAERPKGSFSTLEIQRTEQGDSAMYLCASSPRGETQYFGPGTRLLVL.

This sequence joins TRBV10-3 and TRBJ2-5, with a weak D call TRBD2 (6 bases). The length of the CDR3 is 14 residues. The germline gives CDR1 ENHRY, CDR2 SYGVKD. The V gene lost 8 bases and the J gene lost 5 bases, with 18 bases spanning the gap. The CDR3 DNA reads as TGTGCCATCGGGACTCAACAAACGGGGGAGACCCAGTACTTC. As protein: CAIGTQQTGETQYF.

The chain is built from TRBV4-3 and TRBJ2-2; 10 bases line up with TRBD1. The CDR3 sequence is 16 residues long. From germline, CDR1 is LGHNA and CDR2 YSLEER. The trim removed 4 bases at V and 4 bases at J, leaving 6 bases unmatched. CDR3 coding DNA: TGCGCCAGCAGCCCAGGACAGGGGGGGGTCACCGGGGAGCTGTTTTTT. It encodes CASSPGQGGVTGELFF.

DNA for the CDR3: TGTGCCAGCAGCCCACGGACAGGGTGGGGCACAGATACGCAGTATTTT. As protein: CASSPRTGWGTDTQYF. V gene TRBV6-2 or TRBV6-3 combines with J gene TRBJ2-3; 8 nucleotides agree with TRBD1. Per germline, CDR1 MNHEY and CDR2 SVGEGT. The V segment lost 6 bases and the J segment 1 base; nucleotides outside the gene matches: 9. The length of the CDR3 is 16 residues.

This clone appeared a few times. The rearrangement links TRBV5-4 to TRBJ1-2; possible D gene TRBD1, 5 bases. Trimming pared 1 base from V and 8 bases from J, leaving 15 bases between. The germline V gene encodes CDR1 SGHNT and CDR2 YYREEE (reference sequence). The CDR3 covers 14 residues. CDR3 residues: CASSLRGGTVGYTF. CDR3 sequence (DNA): TGTGCCAGCAGCTTGCGCGGGGGAACAGTAGGCTACACCTTC.

The rearrangement uses TRBV5-1 and TRBJ2-5, with D tentatively TRBD2 (5 bases). Between the trimmed V and J ends, which lost 4 bases and 11 bases, there was a span of 12 bases. The CDR3 has 11 residues. Looked up from germline, CDR1 is SGHRS and CDR2 is YFSETQ. Here the CDR3 DNA reads TGCGCCAGCAGCAGGGAGAGTGAACAGTACTTC. Translated, it gives CASSRESEQYF.

V gene TRBV5-1 combines with J gene TRBJ2-7; TRBD2 aligns across 9 bases. In germline, CDR1 is SGHRS, CDR2 YFSETQ. The ends lost 4 bases at V and 0 bases at J; junction bases unmatched: 8. The CDR3 is 16 amino acids. CDR3: CASSRLAGSSSYEQYF. The CDR3 region has the DNA TGCGCCAGCAGCCGTCTAGCGGGGTCGAGCTCCTACGAGCAGTACTTC.

V is TRBV6-1 and J is TRBJ2-5; 7 bases are a match to TRBD1. Unmatched junction bases numbered 6, after V lost 0 bases and J lost 5 bases. The CDR3 is 15 residues long. Germline loops: CDR1 MNHNS, CDR2 SASEGT. The CDR3 coding sequence is TGTGCCAGCAGTGAAGCGGGGACAGCCATCGAGACCCAGTACTTC. Translated: CASSEAGTAIETQYF.

This sequence joins TRBV29-1 and TRBJ1-2; D call uncertain. V was shortened by 3 bases and J by 2 bases, with 10 bases between the two germline ends. The germline V gene has CDR1 SQVTM and CDR2 ANQGSEA. The CDR3 runs to 13 residues. CDR3 sequence (DNA): TGCAGCGTTGATGGGCAGGCAAACTATGGCTACACCTTC. Encoded protein: CSVDGQANYGYTF.

V and J are TRBV19 and TRBJ2-1, with 8 positions matching TRBD2. Germline CDR1 LNHDA, CDR2 SQIVND (reference sequence). J lost 0 bases, V lost 9 bases, and 7 bases had no gene match. The CDR3 has 15 amino acids. CDR3 in DNA: TGTGCCAGCCGGGAGGGCCGAAGCTCCTACAATGAGCAGTTCTTC. Its protein is CASREGRSSYNEQFF.

V and J are TRBV12-3 or TRBV12-4 and TRBJ2-2; D is unresolved. V was trimmed by 8 bases and J by 6 bases, leaving 10 bases between them. CDR3 length equals 12 residues. The chain's CDR3 is CASLRVSGELFF. CDR3 nucleotides: TGTGCCAGCCTCCGGGTTTCCGGGGAGCTGTTTTTT.